This T cell receptor beta chain came from a study of T cells expressing NK-cell markers. Each CDR3 protein gets one entry in TCRdb, which reprocessed the 5' RACE reads and gives no DNA. The sample shows about 380,000 distinct CDR3 sequences, and around 5.2% sits with its ten largest clones. CDR1 is SGHAT and CDR2 is FQNNGV in the germline V gene. This CDR3 is built from 18 residues. The chain combines TRBV11-2 with TRBJ2-1; TCRdb's D gene call, TRBD2, goes unchecked for lack of DNA. The sequencing input was blood T cells: a sorted CD56 or NKG2C T cell subset, CD4+ or CD8+ T cells, or bulk PBMC T cells (not recorded which). The origin of this receptor is a man aged 18-75 years in good health. CDR3 amino acids: CASSFKSAGGVTYNEQFF.